Listed below are T cell receptor beta chains from one sample, sequenced in a study of PD-1 blockade in classical Hodgkin lymphoma. Using immunoSEQ multiplex PCR, the repertoire was profiled, and TCRdb retains in-frame clones only, with some absent. The top ten hold roughly 2.8% of the sample, which has some 100,000 clones, roughly 90% seen once. The source material was peripheral blood mononuclear cells (PBMCs), sampled at baseline. These receptor sequences come from a human donor with classical Hodgkin lymphoma. The CDR3 runs from the conserved cysteine through the conserved F or W. The D gene is left open where the match is weak. Some rows have no size entry. The others give once, few or many, or a class for an expanded clone.

abundance,j_gene,d_gene,v_gene,CDR3aa,CDR3nt
NA,TRBJ1-5,TRBD1,TRBV6-1,CASRMTGGSNQPQHF,TGTGCCAGCAGGATGACAGGGGGGTCTAATCAGCCCCAGCATTTT
NA,TRBJ1-2,NA,TRBV14,CASSQDRRGYGYTF,TGTGCCAGCAGCCAAGACAGGAGAGGCTATGGCTACACCTTC
NA,TRBJ2-1,TRBD2,TRBV12-5,CASGSGGGYNEQFF,TGTGCTAGTGGTTCCGGGGGGGGTTACAATGAGCAGTTCTTC
NA,TRBJ2-2,NA,TRBV9,CASSVVGGYSGTGELFF,TGTGCCAGCAGCGTGGTTGGGGGCTATTCAGGCACCGGGGAGCTGTTTTTT
once,TRBJ1-2,TRBD1,TRBV19,CASSINRDRADYGYTF,TGTGCCAGTAGTATAAATAGGGACAGGGCAGACTATGGCTACACCTTC
NA,TRBJ2-7,NA,TRBV7-8,CASSPPPGQEQYF,TGTGCCAGCAGCCCACCACCGGGGCAAGAGCAGTACTTC
NA,TRBJ1-1,NA,TRBV6-5,CASSYGTNTEAFF,TGTGCCAGCAGTTACGGGACGAACACTGAAGCTTTCTTT
once,TRBJ2-3,TRBD2,TRBV11-1,CASSLAGTSVDTQYF,TGTGCCAGCAGCCTAGCCGGGACTAGCGTGGATACGCAGTATTTT
NA,TRBJ2-1,TRBD2,TRBV6-6,CASSQGLVLSYNEQFF,TGTGCCAGCAGTCAGGGACTAGTGCTATCCTACAATGAGCAGTTCTTC
NA,TRBJ2-7,NA,TRBV6-1,CASSGQLLNYEQYF,TGTGCCAGCAGTGGACAGTTATTAAACTACGAGCAGTACTTC
once,TRBJ2-1,TRBD2,TRBV15,CATSRAAGRAVNEQFF,TGTGCCACCAGCAGAGCGGCCGGGAGGGCCGTAAATGAGCAGTTCTTC
NA,TRBJ2-3,NA,TRBV11-3,CASSLGGPGRDTQYF,TGTGCCAGCAGCTTAGGTGGTCCCGGTAGGGATACGCAGTATTTT
NA,TRBJ2-1,NA,TRBV5-4,CASSSPEAGPSYNEQFF,TGTGCCAGCAGCTCCCCAGAGGCGGGCCCCTCCTACAATGAGCAGTTCTTC
NA,TRBJ2-3,NA,TRBV5-1,CASSQSVAGAANTQYF,TGCGCCAGCAGCCAAAGTGTGGCAGGGGCAGCAAATACGCAGTATTTT
NA,TRBJ1-1,NA,TRBV18,CASSQGQYGVGNTEAFF,TGTGCCAGCTCACAAGGACAGTACGGGGTTGGGAACACTGAAGCTTTCTTT
once,TRBJ2-3,NA,TRBV30,CAWSPPQGAGLAESKSTDTQYF,TGTGCCTGGAGTCCCCCCCAGGGTGCAGGGCTAGCAGAGAGTAAAAGCACAGATACGCAGTATTTT
NA,TRBJ1-3,NA,TRBV30,CALLGSVSGNTIYF,TGTGCCTTGCTTGGGTCGGTCTCTGGAAACACCATATATTTT
NA,TRBJ2-2,TRBD2,TRBV10-1,CASSGGSGRAPFYTGELFF,TGCGCCAGCAGTGGAGGGAGCGGGAGGGCCCCCTTTTACACCGGGGAGCTGTTTTTT
NA,TRBJ2-7,TRBD1,TRBV13,CASSLDRGREYF,TGTGCCAGCAGCTTAGACAGGGGGCGTGAGTACTTC
NA,TRBJ1-4,TRBD1,TRBV16,CASSLVDRGQTNEKLFF,TGTGCCAGCAGCCTTGTCGACAGGGGGCAAACTAATGAAAAACTGTTTTTT
NA,TRBJ2-1,NA,TRBV4-1,CASRTRDINNEQFF,TGCGCCAGCAGAACTAGGGACATCAACAATGAGCAGTTCTTC
NA,TRBJ2-2,TRBD1,TRBV6-6,CASSQGTGAFGELFF,TGTGCCAGCAGCCAAGGGACAGGGGCTTTTGGGGAGCTGTTTTTT
NA,TRBJ2-5,NA,TRBV11-2,CASSLGETQYF,TGTGCCAGCAGCTTAGGGGAGACCCAGTACTTC
NA,TRBJ1-1,NA,TRBV11-2,CASSFRVGTANTEAFF,TGTGCCAGCAGCTTTCGAGTAGGGACGGCTAACACTGAAGCTTTCTTT
NA,TRBJ2-7,TRBD1,TRBV27,CASSAPSDRAYEQYF,TGTGCCAGCTCCGCCCCCTCAGACAGGGCCTACGAGCAGTACTTC
NA,TRBJ2-6,NA,TRBV11-2,CANESGANVLTF,TGTGCCAATGAGTCTGGGGCCAACGTCCTGACTTTC
NA,TRBJ2-1,NA,TRBV4-1,CASSQGRGLGNEQFF,TGCGCCAGCAGCCAAGGTCGCGGGTTAGGCAATGAGCAGTTCTTC
NA,TRBJ2-7,TRBD2,TRBV19,CASSIPGLATYEQYF,TGTGCCAGTAGTATCCCGGGACTAGCTACCTACGAGCAGTACTTC
NA,TRBJ2-1,NA,TRBV11-3,CASSLGRWQNNEQFF,TGTGCCAGCAGCCTAGGACGATGGCAAAACAATGAGCAGTTCTTC
NA,TRBJ2-7,TRBD2,TRBV27,CASSLRTSGSTHEQYF,TGTGCCAGCAGTTTGCGGACTAGCGGGAGCACCCACGAGCAGTACTTC
NA,TRBJ1-2,TRBD1,TRBV7-8,CASSLIQGAYGYTF,TGTGCCAGCAGCTTAATTCAGGGGGCCTATGGCTACACCTTC
once,TRBJ2-7,NA,TRBV19,CASSIVSGVYEQYF,TGTGCCAGTAGTATAGTCTCGGGAGTTTACGAGCAGTACTTC
NA,TRBJ2-1,TRBD1,TRBV5-1,CASSTGESYNEQFF,TGCGCCAGCAGCACAGGGGAGTCCTACAATGAGCAGTTCTTC